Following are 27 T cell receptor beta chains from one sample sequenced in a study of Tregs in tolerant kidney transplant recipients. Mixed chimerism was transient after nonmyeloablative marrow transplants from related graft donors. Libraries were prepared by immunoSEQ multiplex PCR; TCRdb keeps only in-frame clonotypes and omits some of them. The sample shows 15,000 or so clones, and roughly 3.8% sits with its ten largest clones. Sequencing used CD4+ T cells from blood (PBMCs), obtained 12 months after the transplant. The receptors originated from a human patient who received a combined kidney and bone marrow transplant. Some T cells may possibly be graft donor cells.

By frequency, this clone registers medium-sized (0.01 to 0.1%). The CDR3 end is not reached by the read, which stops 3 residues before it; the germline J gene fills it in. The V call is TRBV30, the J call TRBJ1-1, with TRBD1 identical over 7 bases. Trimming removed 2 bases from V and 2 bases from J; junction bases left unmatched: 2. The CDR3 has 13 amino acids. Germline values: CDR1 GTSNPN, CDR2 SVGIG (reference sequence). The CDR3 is CAWSLGGNTEAFF. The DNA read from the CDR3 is TGTGCCTGGAGTTTAGGGGGCAACACTGAA.

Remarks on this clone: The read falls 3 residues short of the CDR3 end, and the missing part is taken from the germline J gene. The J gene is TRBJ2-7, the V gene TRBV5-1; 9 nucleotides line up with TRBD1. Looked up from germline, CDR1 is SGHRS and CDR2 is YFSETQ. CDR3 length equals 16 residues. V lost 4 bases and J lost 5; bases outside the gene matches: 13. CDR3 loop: CASSAAAGQGRDEQYF. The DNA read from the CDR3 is TGCGCCAGCAGCGCAGCCGCGGGACAGGGACGGGACGAG.

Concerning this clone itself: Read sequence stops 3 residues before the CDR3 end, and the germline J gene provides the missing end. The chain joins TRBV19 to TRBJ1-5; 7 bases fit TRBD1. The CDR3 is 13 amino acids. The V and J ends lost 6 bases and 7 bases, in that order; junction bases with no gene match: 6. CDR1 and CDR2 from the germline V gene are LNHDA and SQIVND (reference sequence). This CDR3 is CASSLQGKQPQHF. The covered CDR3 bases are TGTGCCAGTAGCCTACAGGGGAAACAGCCC.

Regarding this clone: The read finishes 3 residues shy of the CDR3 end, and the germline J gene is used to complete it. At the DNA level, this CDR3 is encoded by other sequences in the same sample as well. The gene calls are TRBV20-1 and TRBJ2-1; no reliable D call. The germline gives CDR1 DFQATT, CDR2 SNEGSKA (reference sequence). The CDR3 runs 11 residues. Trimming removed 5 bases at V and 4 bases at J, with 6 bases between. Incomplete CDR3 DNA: TGCAGTGCTCCCCTTTACAATGAG. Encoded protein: CSAPLYNE. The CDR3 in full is CSAPLYNEQFF.

CDR3 loop: CASSSRIRGETQYF. The CDR3 DNA, read in part, is TGTGCCAGCAGTTCAAGGATCAGGGGAGAGACC. The chain carries TRBV7-9 and TRBJ2-5; D might be TRBD1 (6 bases). The CDR3 end lies 3 residues beyond the end of the read and is filled in from the germline J gene. V was clipped by 6 bases and J by 4 bases, with 15 bases between them. Germline assignment: CDR1 SEHNR and CDR2 FQNEAQ (reference sequence). This CDR3 is 14 amino acids long.

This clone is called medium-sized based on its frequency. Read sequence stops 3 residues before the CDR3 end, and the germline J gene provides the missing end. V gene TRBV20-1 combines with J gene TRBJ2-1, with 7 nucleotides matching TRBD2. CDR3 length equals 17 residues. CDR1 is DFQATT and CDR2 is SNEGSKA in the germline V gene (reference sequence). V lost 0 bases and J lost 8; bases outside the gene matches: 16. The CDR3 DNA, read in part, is TGCAGTGCTAGAGAGACCCTTGCGGGAGTCCAATGGGATGAG. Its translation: CSARETLAGVQWDE. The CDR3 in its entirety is CSARETLAGVQWDEQFF.

The CDR3 sequence is CASSLWGTGDYEQYF. CDR3 bases read: TGCGCCAGCAGCTTGTGGGGGACAGGGGACTACGAG. The chain links TRBV5-1 to TRBJ2-7; 10 nucleotides align to TRBD1. The observed sequence ends 3 residues before the CDR3 terminus, with the missing tail filled in from the germline J gene. The CDR3 runs 15 residues. Germline V gives CDR1 SGHRS, CDR2 YFSETQ. The V segment lost 1 base and the J segment 3 bases; nucleotides outside the gene matches: 4.

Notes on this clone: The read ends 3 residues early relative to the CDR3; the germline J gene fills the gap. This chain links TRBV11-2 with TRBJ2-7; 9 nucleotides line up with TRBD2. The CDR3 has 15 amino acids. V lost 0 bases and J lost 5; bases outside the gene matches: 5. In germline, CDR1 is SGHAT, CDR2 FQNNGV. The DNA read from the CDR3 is TGTGCCAGCAGCTTAGAGGCGGGAGGGCCCCACGAG. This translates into CASSLEAGGPHE. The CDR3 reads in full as CASSLEAGGPHEQYF.

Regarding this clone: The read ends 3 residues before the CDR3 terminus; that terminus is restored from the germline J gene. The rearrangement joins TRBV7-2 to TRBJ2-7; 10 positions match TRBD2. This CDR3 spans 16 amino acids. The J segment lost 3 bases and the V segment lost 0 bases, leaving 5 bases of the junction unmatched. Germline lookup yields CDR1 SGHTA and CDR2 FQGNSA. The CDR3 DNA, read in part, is TGTGCCAGCAGCTTAGCCGCTAGCGGGGGCTACTACGAG. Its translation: CASSLAASGGYYE. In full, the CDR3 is CASSLAASGGYYEQYF.

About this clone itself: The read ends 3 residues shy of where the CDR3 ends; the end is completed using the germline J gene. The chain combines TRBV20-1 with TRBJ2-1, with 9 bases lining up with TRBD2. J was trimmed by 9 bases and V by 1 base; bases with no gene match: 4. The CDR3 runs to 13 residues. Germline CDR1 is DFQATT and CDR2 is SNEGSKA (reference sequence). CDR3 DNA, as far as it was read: TGCAGTGCTAGAGTGTGGCGGGAGGGTGAG. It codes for CSARVWREGE. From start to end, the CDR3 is CSARVWREGEQFF.

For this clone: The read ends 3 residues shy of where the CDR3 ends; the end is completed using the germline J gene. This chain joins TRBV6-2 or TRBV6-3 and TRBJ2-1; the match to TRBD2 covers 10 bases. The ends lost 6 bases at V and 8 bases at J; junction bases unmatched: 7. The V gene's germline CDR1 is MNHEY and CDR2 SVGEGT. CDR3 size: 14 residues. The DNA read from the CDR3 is TGTGCCAGCAGAACGGGACTAGCGACCCATGAG. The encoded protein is CASRTGLATHE. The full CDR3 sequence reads CASRTGLATHEQFF.

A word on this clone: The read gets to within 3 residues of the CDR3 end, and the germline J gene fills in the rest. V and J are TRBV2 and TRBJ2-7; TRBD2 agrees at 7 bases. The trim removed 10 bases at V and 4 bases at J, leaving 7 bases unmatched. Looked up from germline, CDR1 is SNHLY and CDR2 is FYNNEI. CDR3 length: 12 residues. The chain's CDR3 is CATIRGGYEQYF. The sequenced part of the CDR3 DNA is TGTGCCACGATAAGGGGAGGGTACGAG. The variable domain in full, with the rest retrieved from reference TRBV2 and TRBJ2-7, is EPEVTQTPSHQVTQMGQEVILRCVPISNHLYFYWYRQILGQKVEFLVSFYNNEISEKSEIFDDQFSVERPDGSNFTLKIRSTKLEDSAMYFCATIRGGYEQYFGPGTRLTVT.

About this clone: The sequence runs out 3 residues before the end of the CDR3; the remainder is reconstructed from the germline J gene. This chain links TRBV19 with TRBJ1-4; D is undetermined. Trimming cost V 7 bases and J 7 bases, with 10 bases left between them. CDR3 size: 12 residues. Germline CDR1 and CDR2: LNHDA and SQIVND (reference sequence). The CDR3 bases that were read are TGTGCCAGTAATCAGGAATCTGAAAAA. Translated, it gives CASNQESEK. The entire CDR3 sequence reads CASNQESEKLFF.

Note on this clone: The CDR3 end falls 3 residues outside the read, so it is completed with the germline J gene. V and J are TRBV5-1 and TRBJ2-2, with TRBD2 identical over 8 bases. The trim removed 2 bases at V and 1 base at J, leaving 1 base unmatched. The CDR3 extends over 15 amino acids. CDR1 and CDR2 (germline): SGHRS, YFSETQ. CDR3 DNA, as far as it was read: TGCGCCAGCAGCTTTACTAGCGGGAACACCGGGGAG. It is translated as CASSFTSGNTGE. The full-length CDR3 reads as CASSFTSGNTGELFF.

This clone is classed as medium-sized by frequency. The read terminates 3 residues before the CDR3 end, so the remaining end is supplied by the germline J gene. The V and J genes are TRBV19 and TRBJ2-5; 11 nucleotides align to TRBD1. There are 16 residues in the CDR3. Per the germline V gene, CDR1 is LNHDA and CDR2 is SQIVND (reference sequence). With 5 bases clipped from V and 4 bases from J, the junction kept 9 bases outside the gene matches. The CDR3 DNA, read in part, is TGTGCCAGTAGTTCAACCCCCGGGACAGGGGGAGAGACC. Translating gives CASSSTPGTGGET. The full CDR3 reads CASSSTPGTGGETQYF. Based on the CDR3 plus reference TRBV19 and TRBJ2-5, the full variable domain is DGGITQSPKYLFRKEGQNVTLSCEQNLNHDAMYWYRQDPGQGLRLIYYSQIVNDFQKGDIAEGYSVSREKKESFPLTVTSAQKNPTAFYLCASSSTPGTGGETQYFGPGTRLLVL.

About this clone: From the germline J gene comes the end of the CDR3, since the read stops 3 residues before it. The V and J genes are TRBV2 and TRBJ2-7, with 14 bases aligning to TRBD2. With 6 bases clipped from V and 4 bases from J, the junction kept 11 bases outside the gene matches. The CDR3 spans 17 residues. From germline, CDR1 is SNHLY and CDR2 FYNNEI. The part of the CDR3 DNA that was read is TGTGCCAGCAGGCGGGGACTAGCGGGAGTCCGGGGGTACGAG. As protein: CASRRGLAGVRGYE. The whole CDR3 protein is CASRRGLAGVRGYEQYF.

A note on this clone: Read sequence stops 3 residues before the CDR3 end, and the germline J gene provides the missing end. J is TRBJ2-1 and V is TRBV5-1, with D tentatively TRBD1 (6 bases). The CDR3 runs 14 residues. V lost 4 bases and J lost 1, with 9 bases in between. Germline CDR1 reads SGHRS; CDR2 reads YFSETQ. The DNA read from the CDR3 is TGCGCCAGCAGCCCCCAGGGGTCCTACAATGAG. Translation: CASSPQGSYNE. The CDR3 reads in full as CASSPQGSYNEQFF.

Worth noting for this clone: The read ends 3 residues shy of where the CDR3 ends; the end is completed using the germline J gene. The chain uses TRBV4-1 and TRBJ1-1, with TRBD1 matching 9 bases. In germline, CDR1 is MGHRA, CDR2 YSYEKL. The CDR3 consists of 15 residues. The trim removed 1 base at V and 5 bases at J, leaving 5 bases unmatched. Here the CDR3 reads CASSQGNRGQTEAFF. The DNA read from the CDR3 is TGCGCCAGCAGCCAAGGGAACAGGGGGCAGACTGAA.

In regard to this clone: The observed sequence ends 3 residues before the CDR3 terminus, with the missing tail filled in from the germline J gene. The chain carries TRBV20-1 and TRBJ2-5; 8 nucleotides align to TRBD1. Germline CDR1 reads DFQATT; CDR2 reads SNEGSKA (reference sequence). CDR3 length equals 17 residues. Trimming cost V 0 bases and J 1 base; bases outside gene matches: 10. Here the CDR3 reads CSARDRLTGGSQETQYF. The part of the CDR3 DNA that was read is TGCAGTGCTAGAGATCGTTTAACAGGGGGTTCCCAAGAGACC.

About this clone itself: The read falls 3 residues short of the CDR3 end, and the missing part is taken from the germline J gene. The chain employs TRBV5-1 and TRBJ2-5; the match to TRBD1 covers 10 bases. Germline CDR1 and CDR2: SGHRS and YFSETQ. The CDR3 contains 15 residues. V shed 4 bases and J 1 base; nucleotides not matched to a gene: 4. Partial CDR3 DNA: TGCGCCAGCAGCCTATGGACAGGGGGCCAAGAGACC. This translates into CASSLWTGGQET. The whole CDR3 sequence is CASSLWTGGQETQYF.

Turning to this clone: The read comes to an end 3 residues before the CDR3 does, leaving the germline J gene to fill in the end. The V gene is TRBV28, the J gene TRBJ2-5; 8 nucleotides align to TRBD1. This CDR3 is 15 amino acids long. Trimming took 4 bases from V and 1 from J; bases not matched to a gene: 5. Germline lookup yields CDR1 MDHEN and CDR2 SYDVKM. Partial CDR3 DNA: TGTGCCAGCAGTTGGGACAGGTCTATCCAAGAGACC. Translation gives CASSWDRSIQET. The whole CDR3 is CASSWDRSIQETQYF. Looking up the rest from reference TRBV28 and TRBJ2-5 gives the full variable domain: DVKVTQSSRYLVKRTGEKVFLECVQDMDHENMFWYRQDPGLGLRLIYFSYDVKMKEKGDIPEGYSVSREKKERFSLILESASTNQTSMYLCASSWDRSIQETQYFGPGTRLLVL.

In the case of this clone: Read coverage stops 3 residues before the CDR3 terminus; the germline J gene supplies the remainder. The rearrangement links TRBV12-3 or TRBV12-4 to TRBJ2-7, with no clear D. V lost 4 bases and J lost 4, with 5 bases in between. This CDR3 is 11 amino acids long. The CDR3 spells CASSSQYEQYF. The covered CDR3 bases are TGTGCCAGCAGTTCCCAATACGAG.

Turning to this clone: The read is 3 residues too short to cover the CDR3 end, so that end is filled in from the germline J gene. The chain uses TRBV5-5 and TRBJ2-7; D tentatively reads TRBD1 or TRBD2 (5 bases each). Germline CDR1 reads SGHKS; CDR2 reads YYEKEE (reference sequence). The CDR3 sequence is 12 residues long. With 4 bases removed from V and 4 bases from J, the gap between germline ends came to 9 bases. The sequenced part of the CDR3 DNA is TGTGCCAGCAGCGCCGAGGGGTACGAG. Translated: CASSAEGYE. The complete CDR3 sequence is CASSAEGYEQYF.

The CDR3 bases that were read are TGTGCCTGGACCCAGCCGGGACTGCACACAGATACG. Residues: CAWTQPGLHTDT. The CDR3 in full is CAWTQPGLHTDTQYF. The genes are TRBV30 and TRBJ2-3; the D gene is possibly TRBD2 (6 bases). With the read ending 3 residues before the CDR3 end, the germline J gene is used to fill in that end. Trimming stripped 4 bases from V and 2 bases from J, with 16 bases between. CDR3 length: 15 residues. Germline V gene lookup returns CDR1 GTSNPN and CDR2 SVGIG (reference sequence).

CDR3 bases read: TGTGCCAGCAGCTTAAATCAGGGATGGTATGGC. It translates to CASSLNQGWYG. The entire CDR3 is CASSLNQGWYGYTF. The chain recombines TRBV11-2 with TRBJ1-2; D may be TRBD1 (5 bases). The read terminates 3 residues ahead of where the CDR3 ends, so the germline J gene completes it. This CDR3 contains 14 residues. Germline CDR1 is SGHAT and CDR2 is FQNNGV. V lost 2 bases, J lost 5 bases, and 12 bases lay in between.

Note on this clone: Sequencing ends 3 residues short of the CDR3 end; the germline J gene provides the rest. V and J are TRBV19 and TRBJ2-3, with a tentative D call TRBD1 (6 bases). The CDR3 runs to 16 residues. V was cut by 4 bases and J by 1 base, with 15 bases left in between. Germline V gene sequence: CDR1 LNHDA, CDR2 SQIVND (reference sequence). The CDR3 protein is CASSTDSQGGTDTQYF. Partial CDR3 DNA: TGTGCCAGTAGTACGGACTCACAGGGAGGCACAGATACG. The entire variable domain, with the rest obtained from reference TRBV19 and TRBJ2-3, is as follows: DGGITQSPKYLFRKEGQNVTLSCEQNLNHDAMYWYRQDPGQGLRLIYYSQIVNDFQKGDIAEGYSVSREKKESFPLTVTSAQKNPTAFYLCASSTDSQGGTDTQYFGPGTRLTVL.

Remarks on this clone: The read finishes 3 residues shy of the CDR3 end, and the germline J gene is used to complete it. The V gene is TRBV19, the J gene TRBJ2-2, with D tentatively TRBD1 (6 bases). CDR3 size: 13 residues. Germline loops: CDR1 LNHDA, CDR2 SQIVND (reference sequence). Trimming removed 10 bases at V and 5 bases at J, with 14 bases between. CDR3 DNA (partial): TGTGCCACCCGGACAGATTTAACCGGGGAG. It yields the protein CATRTDLTGE. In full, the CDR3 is CATRTDLTGELFF.